This T cell receptor beta chain was recovered during a study of T cells in localized non-small cell lung cancer. Study findings and constraints: Heterogeneity stays possible, as sequencing covered only one tumor region. Higher adjacent-lung clonality was associated with shorter survival. When the top 100 tumor clones were examined, a median 57 of them also appeared in the adjacent lung, which was paired and uninvolved. Exceeding tumor, uninvolved adjacent lung had the highest T cell clonality.

Measured with immunoSEQ multiplex PCR; TCRdb has only the in-frame clones, and not every one. The repertoire holds about 9,800 clones, with about 44% as singletons. Points on this clone: Its antigen is unknown.

The CDR3 extends over 15 amino acids. Germline V CDR1 and CDR2: MNHGY, SAAAGT. V lost 5 bases, J lost 8 bases, and 12 bases stayed unmatched. The starting material was lymph node tissue, obtained before any cancer treatment. This receptor was taken from a woman aged 40-69 years with stage I lung adenocarcinoma. This chain connects TRBV6-8 to TRBJ2-4; TRBD1 matches at 7 bases. The CDR3, as DNA: TGTGCCAGCAGTGCCCCGGGGCAGGGGGTGGACATTCAGTACTTC. Translation: CASSAPGQGVDIQYF.